Each of the 9 T cell receptor beta chains below was sequenced from the same sample in a study of blood T cell repertoires in COVID-19. Clones were sequenced by immunoSEQ multiplex PCR, and TCRdb holds only the in-frame ones, with some missing. This table has 80,000 to 95,000 clones, 65% to 80% appearing once. The material sequenced was peripheral blood. All receptors come from a woman older than 75 with active or convalescent COVID-19.

The V call is TRBV9, the J call TRBJ2-1; 8 bases match TRBD2. CDR3 length: 15 residues. CDR1 SGDLS and CDR2 YYNGEE come from the germline V gene. The junction had 6 bases not matched to a gene; V was cut back by 2 bases and J by 5 bases. The CDR3 DNA reads as TGTGCCAGCAGCGTTAGCGGGATTGCTAACAATGAGCAGTTCTTC. Its protein product is CASSVSGIANNEQFF.

The chain is built from TRBV19 and TRBJ2-7; D is unresolved. Germline lookup yields CDR1 LNHDA and CDR2 SQIVND (reference sequence). This CDR3 spans 13 amino acids. Trimming pared 3 bases from V and 1 base from J, leaving 7 bases between. The CDR3 coding sequence is TGTGCCAGTAGTATCAGTGCTTCCTACGAGCAGTACTTC. As protein: CASSISASYEQYF.

V and J are TRBV5-1 and TRBJ2-1; TRBD2 matches at 11 bases. After removal of 4 bases from V and 5 bases from J, the junction contained 5 bases not matched to a gene. Germline CDR1 and CDR2: SGHRS and YFSETQ. The CDR3 totals 15 residues. CDR3 region: CASSLLAGGNNEQFF. In DNA, the CDR3 is TGCGCCAGCAGCCTTCTAGCGGGGGGTAACAATGAGCAGTTCTTC.

This chain links TRBV19 with TRBJ2-5, with 10 nucleotides matching TRBD1. The CDR3 sequence is 14 residues long. CDR1 is LNHDA, CDR2 SQIVND, per germline (reference sequence). Unmatched junction bases numbered 7, after V lost 7 bases and J lost 5 bases. CDR3 sequence (DNA): TGTGCCAGTAAGGAAGACAGGGGGCGGGAGACCCAGTACTTC. Translated, it gives CASKEDRGRETQYF.

V and J are TRBV7-2 and TRBJ2-7; D remains ambiguous. The V gene's germline CDR1 is SGHTA and CDR2 FQGNSA. V was shortened by 1 base and J by 2 bases, with 9 bases between the two germline ends. The CDR3 length is 14 residues. CDR3 in DNA: TGTGCCAGCAGCTTAGTTCGTGAGCCCTACGAGCAGTACTTC. This encodes CASSLVREPYEQYF. The variable domain in full, completed from reference TRBV7-2 and TRBJ2-7, reads GAGVSQSPSNKVTEKGKDVELRCDPISGHTALYWYRQSLGQGLEFLIYFQGNSAPDKSGLPSDRFSAERTGGSVSTLTIQRTQQEDSAVYLCASSLVREPYEQYFGPGTRLTVT.

The chain employs TRBV19 and TRBJ1-2; 9 nucleotides match TRBD1. V shed 6 bases, J shed 5 bases, and the junction held 7 bases outside the gene matches. Germline V gene sequence: CDR1 LNHDA, CDR2 SQIVND (reference sequence). The CDR3 runs 14 residues. The CDR3 here is CASRGTGNVYGYTF. As DNA, the CDR3 is TGTGCCAGTAGAGGGACAGGGAACGTATATGGCTACACCTTC.

This CDR3 is CASSQEFHSEQFF. In DNA, the CDR3 is TGCGCCAGCAGCCAAGAGTTCCATAGTGAGCAGTTCTTC. V is TRBV4-3 and J is TRBJ2-1; D unresolved. CDR3 length: 13 amino acids. V dropped 0 bases and J dropped 9 bases, with 9 bases sitting between them. Germline V gene lookup returns CDR1 LGHNA and CDR2 YSLEER.

The chain couples TRBV20-1 to TRBJ2-3; 7 bases match TRBD2. The V and J ends lost 7 bases and 7 bases, in that order; junction bases with no gene match: 5. Germline V gives CDR1 DFQATT, CDR2 SNEGSKA (reference sequence). The CDR3 has 11 residues. CDR3 region: CSEREGNTQYF. CDR3 bases: TGCAGTGAAAGGGAGGGGAATACGCAGTATTTT.

The J gene is TRBJ2-6, the V gene TRBV11-2; 7 bases fit TRBD1. Germline values: CDR1 SGHAT, CDR2 FQNNGV. The CDR3 has 15 amino acids. The junction had 6 bases not matched to a gene; V was cut back by 6 bases and J by 4 bases. CDR3 sequence: CASSQDRAGANVLTF. CDR3 nucleotide sequence: TGTGCCAGCAGTCAAGACAGGGCCGGGGCCAACGTCCTGACTTTC.